The clone carrying this T cell receptor beta chain showed up many times. Its antigen is still unknown. This record belongs to a study of read filtering for tumor transcriptome and immune sequencing. Study at large: Whole-transcriptome libraries were prepared after DNase treatment. Notes on the study in general: IR-seq and RNA-seq agreed better without single-read clonotypes.

The library was built from 400 to 500 ng RNA with molecular barcoded adaptors for alpha/delta and beta/gamma chains. TCRdb fed the reads into MiXCR, producing one record per CDR3 protein. The sample includes fewer than 25,000 distinct CDR3 sequences, 20% to 25% of them seen just once. CDR3 length: 14 amino acids. Germline V CDR1 and CDR2: LGHDT, YNNKEL (reference sequence). V lost 4 bases, J lost 4 bases, and 13 bases lay in between. This clonotype originated in a donor aged 40 or over with multiple myeloma. The chain has TRBV3-1 and TRBJ1-2; maybe TRBD1 (5 bases). The sequencing sample was made of a population of CD138-negative cells sorted from bone marrow. The CDR3 reads CASSPGATGYGYTF. The CDR3 coding sequence is TGTGCCAGCAGCCCCGGGGCCACCGGCTATGGCTACACCTTC.